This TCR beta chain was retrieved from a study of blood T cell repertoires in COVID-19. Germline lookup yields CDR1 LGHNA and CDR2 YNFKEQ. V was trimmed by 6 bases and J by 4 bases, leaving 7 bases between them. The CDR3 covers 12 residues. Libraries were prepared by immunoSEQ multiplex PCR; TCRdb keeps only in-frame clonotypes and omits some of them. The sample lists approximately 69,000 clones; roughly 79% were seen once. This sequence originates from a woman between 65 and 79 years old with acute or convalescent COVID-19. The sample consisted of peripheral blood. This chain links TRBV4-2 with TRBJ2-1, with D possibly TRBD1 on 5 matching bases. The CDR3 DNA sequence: TGTGCCAGCAGTAGGGGTTACAATGAGCAGTTCTTC. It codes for CASSRGYNEQFF.